The clone carrying this TCR beta chain has a count of ten or more. Its antigen is still unknown. The record originates from a study of T cells after yellow fever vaccination. Study as a whole: For low cell numbers, libraries were made with SMART-Seq v4 Ultra Low Input.

The authors made TCR cDNA by 5'RACE template switching, adding a universal primer site and UMIs. MiXCR, applied by TCRdb to the 5' RACE reads, yields one record per CDR3 protein. The data hold under 600,000 distinct CDR3 sequences, with 13% observed a single time. The CDR3 has 11 residues. Germline assignment: CDR1 MNHNY and CDR2 SVGAGI (reference sequence). V dropped 6 bases and J dropped 9 bases, with 6 bases sitting between them. General study results and limits: Peaking faster, on day 5 versus 15, the secondary response was nonetheless weaker.

This specimen consisted of PBMCs, obtained on the day of the yellow fever booster vaccination. The receptor was isolated from a man aged 25-45 years who received the YFV17D yellow fever vaccine. The chain employs TRBV6-6 and TRBJ1-6; the D is unclear. DNA of the CDR3: TGTGCCAGCAGGTCTTCTTCACCCCTCCACTTT. This translates into CASRSSSPLHF.